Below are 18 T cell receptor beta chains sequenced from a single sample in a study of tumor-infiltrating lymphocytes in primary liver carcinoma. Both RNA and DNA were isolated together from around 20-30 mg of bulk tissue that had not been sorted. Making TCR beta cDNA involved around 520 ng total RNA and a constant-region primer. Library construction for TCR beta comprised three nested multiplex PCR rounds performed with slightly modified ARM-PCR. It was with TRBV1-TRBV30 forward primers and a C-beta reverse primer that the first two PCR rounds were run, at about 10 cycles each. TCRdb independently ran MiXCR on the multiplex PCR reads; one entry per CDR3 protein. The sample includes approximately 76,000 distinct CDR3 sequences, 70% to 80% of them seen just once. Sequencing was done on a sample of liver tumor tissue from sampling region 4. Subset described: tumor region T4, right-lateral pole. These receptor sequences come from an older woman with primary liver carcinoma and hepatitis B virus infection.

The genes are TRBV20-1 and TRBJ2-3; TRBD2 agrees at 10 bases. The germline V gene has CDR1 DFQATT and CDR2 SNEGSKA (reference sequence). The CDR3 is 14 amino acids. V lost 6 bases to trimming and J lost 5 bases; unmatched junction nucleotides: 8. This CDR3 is CSATGTSVGDTQYF. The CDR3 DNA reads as TGCAGTGCCACAGGGACTAGCGTTGGAGATACGCAGTATTTT.

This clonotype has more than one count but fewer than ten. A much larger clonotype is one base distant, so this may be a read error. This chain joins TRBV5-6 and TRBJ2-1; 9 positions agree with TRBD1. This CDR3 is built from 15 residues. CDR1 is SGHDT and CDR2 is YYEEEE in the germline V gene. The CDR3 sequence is CVSSFGDRAYNEQFF. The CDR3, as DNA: TGTGTCAGCAGCTTCGGGGACAGGGCCTACAATGAGCAGTTCTTC.

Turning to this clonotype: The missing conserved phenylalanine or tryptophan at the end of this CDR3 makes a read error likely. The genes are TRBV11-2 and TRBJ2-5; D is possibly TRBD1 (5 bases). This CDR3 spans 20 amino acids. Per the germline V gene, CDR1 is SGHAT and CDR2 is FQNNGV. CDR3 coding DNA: TGTGCCGGCAGCTTAAGCCTAAGCCCGACAAGGGGTGGGTGGCAAGAGACCCAGTACTCC. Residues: CAGSLSLSPTRGGWQETQYS.

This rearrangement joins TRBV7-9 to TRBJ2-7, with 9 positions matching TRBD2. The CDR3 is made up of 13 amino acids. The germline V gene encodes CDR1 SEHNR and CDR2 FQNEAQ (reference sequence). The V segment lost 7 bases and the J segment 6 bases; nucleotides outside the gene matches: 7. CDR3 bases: TGTGCCAGCATGACTAGCGGTAAATGCGAGCAGTACTTC. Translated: CASMTSGKCEQYF.

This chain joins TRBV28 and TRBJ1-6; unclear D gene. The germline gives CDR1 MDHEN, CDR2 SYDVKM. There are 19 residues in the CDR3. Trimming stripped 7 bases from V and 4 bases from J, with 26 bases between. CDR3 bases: TGTGCCAGCACCGCCTTAGCCGGTCCAGTAGGACCTTATAATTCACCCCTCCACTTT. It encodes CASTALAGPVGPYNSPLHF.

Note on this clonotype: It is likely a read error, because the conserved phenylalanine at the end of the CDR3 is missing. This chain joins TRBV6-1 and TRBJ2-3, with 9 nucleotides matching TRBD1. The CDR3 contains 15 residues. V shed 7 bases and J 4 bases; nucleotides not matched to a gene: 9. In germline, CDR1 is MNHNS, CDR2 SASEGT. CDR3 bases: TGTGCCAGCACTGACGGACAGGGGAATTCAGATACGCAGTATTCT. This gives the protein CASTDGQGNSDTQYS.

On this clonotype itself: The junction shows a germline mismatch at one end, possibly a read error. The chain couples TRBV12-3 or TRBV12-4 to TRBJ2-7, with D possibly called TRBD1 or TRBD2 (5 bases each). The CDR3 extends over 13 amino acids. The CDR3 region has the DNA TGTGCCAGCATCCCGGGACCGCCTGGCGAGCAGTATTTC. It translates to CASIPGPPGEQYF.

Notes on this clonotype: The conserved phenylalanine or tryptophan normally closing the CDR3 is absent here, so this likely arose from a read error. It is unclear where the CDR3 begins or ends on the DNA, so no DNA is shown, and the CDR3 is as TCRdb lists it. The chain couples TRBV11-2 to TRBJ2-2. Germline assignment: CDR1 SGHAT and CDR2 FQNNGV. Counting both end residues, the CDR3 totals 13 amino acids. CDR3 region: CASSLDRTGELFS.

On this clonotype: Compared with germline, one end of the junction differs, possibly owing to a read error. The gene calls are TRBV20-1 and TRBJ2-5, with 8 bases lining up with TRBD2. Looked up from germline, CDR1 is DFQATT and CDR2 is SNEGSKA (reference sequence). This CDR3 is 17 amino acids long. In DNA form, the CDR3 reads TGCAGTGCTAGAGACCAGACCAGCGGGAGCATTGTAGAGACCCAGTGCTTC. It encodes CSARDQTSGSIVETQCF.

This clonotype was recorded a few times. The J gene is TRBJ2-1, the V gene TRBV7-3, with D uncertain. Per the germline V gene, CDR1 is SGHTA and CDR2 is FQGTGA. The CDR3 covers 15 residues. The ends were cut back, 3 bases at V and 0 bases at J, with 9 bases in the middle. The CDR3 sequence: CASSFRPTSYNEQFF. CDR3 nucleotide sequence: TGTGCCAGCAGCTTCCGGCCGACCTCCTACAATGAGCAGTTCTTC. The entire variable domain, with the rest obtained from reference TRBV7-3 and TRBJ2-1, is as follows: GAGVSQTPSNKVTEKGKYVELRCDPISGHTALYWYRQSLGQGPEFLIYFQGTGAADDSGLPNDRFFAVRPEGSVSTLKIQRTERGDSAVYLCASSFRPTSYNEQFFGPGTRLTVL.

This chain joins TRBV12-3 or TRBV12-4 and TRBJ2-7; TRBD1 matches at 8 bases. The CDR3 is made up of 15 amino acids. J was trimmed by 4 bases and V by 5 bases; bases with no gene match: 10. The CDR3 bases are TGTGCCAGCAGTACCCGGGACAGGAACGGGTACGAGCAGTACTTC. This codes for CASSTRDRNGYEQYF.

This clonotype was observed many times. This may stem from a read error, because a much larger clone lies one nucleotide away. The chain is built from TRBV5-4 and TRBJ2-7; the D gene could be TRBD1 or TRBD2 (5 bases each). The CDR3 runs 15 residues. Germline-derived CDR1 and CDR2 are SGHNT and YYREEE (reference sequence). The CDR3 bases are TGTGCCAGCAGCTTGGCGACCGGGGCAGGCTACGAGCAGCACTTC. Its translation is CASSLATGAGYEQHF.

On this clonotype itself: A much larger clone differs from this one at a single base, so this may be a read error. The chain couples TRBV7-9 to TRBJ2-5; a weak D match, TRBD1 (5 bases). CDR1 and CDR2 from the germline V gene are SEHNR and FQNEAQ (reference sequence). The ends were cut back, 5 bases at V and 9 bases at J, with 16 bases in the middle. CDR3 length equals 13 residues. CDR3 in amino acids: CASSPVQVTSQYF. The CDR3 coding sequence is TGTGCCAGCAGCCCGGTACAGGTCACGTCCCAGTACTTC.

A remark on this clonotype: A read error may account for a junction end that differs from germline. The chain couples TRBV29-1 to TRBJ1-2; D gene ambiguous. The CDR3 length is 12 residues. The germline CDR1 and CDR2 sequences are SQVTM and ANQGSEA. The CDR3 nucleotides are TGCAGGGTTGCAAGGGCGTACTATGGCTACACATTC. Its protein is CRVARAYYGYTF. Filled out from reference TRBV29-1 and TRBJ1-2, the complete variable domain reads SAVISQKPSRDICQRGTSLTIQCQVDSQVTMMFWYRQQPGQSLTLIATANQGSEATYESGFVIDKFPISRPNLTFSTLTVSNMSPEDSSIYLCRVARAYYGYTFGSGTRLTVV.

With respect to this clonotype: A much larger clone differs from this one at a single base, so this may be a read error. CDR3 amino acids: CASSSPGISNQPQHF. Here the CDR3 DNA reads TGTGCCAGCAGCTCCCCGGGCATTAGCAATCAGCCCCAGCATTTT. The chain couples TRBV7-9 to TRBJ1-5; D gene ambiguous. Germline CDR1 SEHNR, CDR2 FQNEAQ (reference sequence). V gave up 4 bases and J gave up 0 bases, with 10 bases separating them. The length of the CDR3 is 15 residues.

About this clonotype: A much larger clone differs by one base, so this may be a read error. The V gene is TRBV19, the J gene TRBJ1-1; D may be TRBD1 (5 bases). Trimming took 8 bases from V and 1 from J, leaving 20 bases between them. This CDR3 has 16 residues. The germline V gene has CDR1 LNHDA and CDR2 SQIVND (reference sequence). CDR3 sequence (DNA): TGTGCCAGTGCAGTCACCGGGGGTAGGGAGAACACTGAAGCTTTCTTT. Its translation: CASAVTGGRENTEAFF. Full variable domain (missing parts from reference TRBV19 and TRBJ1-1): DGGITQSPKYLFRKEGQNVTLSCEQNLNHDAMYWYRQDPGQGLRLIYYSQIVNDFQKGDIAEGYSVSREKKESFPLTVTSAQKNPTAFYLCASAVTGGRENTEAFFGQGTRLTVV.

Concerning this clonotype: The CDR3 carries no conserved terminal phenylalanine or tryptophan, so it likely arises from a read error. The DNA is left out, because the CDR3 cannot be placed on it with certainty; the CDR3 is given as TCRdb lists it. The CDR3: CAGSLGWLAGNTGELSI. The rearrangement links TRBV11-3 to TRBJ2-2; the tabulated D call, TRBD2, remains unverified against the DNA. Inclusive of both ends, the CDR3 amounts to 17 amino acids. The V gene's germline CDR1 is SGHNT and CDR2 YENEEA.

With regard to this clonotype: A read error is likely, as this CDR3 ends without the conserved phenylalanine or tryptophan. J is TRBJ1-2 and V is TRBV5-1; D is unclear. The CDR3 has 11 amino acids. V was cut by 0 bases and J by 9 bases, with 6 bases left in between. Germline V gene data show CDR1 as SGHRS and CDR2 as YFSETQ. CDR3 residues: CASSLDSSYTL. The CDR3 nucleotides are TGCGCCAGCAGCTTGGACAGCAGCTACACCCTC.